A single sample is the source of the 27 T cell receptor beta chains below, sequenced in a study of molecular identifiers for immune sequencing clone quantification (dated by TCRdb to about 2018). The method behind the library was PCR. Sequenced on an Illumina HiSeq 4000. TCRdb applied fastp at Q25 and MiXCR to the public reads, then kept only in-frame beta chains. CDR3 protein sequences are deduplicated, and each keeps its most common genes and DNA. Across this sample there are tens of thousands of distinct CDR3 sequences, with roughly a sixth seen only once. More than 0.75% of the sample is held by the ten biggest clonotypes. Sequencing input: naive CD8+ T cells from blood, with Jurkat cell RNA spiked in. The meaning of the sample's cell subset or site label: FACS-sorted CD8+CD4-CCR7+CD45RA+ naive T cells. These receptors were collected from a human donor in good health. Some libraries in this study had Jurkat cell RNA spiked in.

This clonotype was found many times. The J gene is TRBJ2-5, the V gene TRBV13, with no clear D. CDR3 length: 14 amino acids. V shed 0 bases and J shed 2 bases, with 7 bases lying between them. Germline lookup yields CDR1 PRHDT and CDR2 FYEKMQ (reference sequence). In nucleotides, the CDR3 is TGTGCCAGCAGCTTAGGCCCCAGACAAGAGACCCAGTACTTC. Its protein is CASSLGPRQETQYF.

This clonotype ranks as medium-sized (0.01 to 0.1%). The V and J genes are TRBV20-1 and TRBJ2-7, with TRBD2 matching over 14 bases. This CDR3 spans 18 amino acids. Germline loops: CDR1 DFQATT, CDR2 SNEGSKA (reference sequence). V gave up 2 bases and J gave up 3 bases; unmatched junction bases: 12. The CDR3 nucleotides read TGCAGTGCTAGACCCAGGGGGGGACTAGCGGGGGTGAACTACGAGCAGTACTTC. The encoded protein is CSARPRGGLAGVNYEQYF.

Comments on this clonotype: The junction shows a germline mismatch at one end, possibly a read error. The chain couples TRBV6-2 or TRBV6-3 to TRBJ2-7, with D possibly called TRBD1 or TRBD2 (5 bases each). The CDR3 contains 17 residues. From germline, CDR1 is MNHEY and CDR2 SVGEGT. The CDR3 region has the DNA TGTGCCAGCAGTTACGATACGAGGACGGGGCCTTCCTACGCGCAGTACTTC. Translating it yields CASSYDTRTGPSYAQYF.

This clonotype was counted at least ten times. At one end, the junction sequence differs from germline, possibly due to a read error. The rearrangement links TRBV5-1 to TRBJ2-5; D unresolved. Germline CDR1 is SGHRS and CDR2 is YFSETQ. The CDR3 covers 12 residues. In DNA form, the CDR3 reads TGCGCCGGCAGCTTGGGTCCGGAGACCCAGTACTTC. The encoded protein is CAGSLGPETQYF.

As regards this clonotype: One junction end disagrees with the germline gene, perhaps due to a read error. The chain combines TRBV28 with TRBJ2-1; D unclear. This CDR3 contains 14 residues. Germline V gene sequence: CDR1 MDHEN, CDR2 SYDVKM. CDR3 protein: CAGSLEGNYNGQFF. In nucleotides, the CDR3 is TGTGCCGGCAGTTTAGAAGGGAACTACAATGGGCAGTTCTTC. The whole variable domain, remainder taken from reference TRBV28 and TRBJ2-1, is DVKVTQSSRYLVKRTGEKVFLECVQDMDHENMFWYRQDPGLGLRLIYFSYDVKMKEKGDIPEGYSVSREKKERFSLILESASTNQTSMYLCAGSLEGNYNGQFFGPGTRLTVL.

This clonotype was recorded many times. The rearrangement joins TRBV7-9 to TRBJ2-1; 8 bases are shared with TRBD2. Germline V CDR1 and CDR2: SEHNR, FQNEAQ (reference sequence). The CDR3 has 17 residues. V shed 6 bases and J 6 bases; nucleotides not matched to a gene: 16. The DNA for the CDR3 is TGTGCCAGCAGGTTACGATCTACTAGCGGCGCTTCCAATGAGCAGTTCTTC. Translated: CASRLRSTSGASNEQFF.

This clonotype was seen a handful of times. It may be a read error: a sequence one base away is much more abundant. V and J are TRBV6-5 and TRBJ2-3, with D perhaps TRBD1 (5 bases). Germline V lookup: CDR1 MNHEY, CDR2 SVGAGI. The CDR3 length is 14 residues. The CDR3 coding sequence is TGTGGCAGCAGTTTAGGAAGGGGAACAGATACGCAGTATTTT. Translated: CGSSLGRGTDTQYF.

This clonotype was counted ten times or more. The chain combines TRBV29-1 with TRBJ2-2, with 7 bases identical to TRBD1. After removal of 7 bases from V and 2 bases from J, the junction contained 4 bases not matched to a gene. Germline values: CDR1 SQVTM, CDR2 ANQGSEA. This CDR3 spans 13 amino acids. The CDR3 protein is CSATGLNTGELFF. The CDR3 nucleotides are TGCAGCGCGACAGGGTTAAACACCGGGGAGCTGTTTTTT.

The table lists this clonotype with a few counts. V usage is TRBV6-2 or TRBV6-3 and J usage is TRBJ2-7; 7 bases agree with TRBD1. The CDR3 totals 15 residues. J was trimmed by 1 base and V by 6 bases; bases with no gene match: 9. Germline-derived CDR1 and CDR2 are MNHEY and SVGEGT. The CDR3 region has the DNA TGTGCCAGCAGGGGCCTGGACAGGACGTCCTACGAGCAGTACTTC. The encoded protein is CASRGLDRTSYEQYF.

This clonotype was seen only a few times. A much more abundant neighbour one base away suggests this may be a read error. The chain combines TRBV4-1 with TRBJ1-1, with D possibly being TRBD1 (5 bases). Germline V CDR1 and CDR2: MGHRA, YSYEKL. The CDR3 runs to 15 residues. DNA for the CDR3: TGCGCCAGCAACCAAGGGGTTAGTCAGGGCACTGAAGCTTTCTTT. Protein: CASNQGVSQGTEAFF.

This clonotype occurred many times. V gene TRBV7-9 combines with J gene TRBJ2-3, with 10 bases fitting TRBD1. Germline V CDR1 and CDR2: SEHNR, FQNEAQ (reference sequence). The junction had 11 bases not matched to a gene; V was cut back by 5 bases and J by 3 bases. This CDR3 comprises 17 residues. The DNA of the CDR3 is TGTGCCAGCAGCCCCCTGGCCGACAGGGGGCGGACAGATACGCAGTATTTT. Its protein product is CASSPLADRGRTDTQYF.

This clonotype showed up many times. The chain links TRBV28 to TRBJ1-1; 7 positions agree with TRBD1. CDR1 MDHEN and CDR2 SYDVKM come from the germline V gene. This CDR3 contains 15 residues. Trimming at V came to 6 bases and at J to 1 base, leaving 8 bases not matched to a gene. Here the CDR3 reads CASRTGTVTNTEAFF. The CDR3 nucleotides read TGTGCCAGCAGAACCGGGACAGTGACGAACACTGAAGCTTTCTTT.

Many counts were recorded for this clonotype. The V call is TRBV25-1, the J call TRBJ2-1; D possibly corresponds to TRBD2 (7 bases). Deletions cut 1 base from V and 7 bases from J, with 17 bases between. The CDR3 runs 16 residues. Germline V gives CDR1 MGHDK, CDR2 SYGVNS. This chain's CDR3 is CASSEWGGWGGNEQFF. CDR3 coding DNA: TGTGCCAGCAGTGAATGGGGGGGCTGGGGGGGTAATGAGCAGTTCTTC.

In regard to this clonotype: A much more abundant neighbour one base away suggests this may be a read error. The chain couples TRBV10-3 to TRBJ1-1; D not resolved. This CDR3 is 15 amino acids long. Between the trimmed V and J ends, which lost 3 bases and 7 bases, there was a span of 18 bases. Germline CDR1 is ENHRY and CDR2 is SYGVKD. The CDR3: CAISDPDGSADEAFF. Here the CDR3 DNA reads TGTGCCATCAGTGACCCAGATGGTAGTGCTGATGAAGCTTTCTTT.

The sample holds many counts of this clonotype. Written as DNA, the CDR3 is TGTGCCAGCAGCTCCGTTACAGGCCACTCTGGAAACACCATATATTTT. Protein: CASSSVTGHSGNTIYF. The chain couples TRBV7-9 to TRBJ1-3, with a possible D match to TRBD1 (5 bases). This CDR3 has 16 residues. Germline CDR1 is SEHNR and CDR2 is FQNEAQ (reference sequence). V was clipped by 4 bases and J by 0 bases, with 13 bases between them.

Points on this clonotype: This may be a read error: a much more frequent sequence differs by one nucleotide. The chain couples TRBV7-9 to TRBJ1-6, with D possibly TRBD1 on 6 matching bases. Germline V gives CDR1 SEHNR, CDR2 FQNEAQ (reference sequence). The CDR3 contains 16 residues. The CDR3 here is CVSSLERGYYNSPLHF. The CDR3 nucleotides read TGTGTCAGCAGCTTAGAAAGGGGGTACTATAATTCACCCCTCCACTTT.

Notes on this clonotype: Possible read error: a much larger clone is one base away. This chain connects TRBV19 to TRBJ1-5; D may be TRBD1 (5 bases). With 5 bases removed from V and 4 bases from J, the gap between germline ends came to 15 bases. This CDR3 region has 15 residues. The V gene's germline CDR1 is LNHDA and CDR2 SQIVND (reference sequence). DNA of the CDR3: TGTGCCAGTAGTTACCGGGACGTCGAAAATCAGCCCCAGCATTTT. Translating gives CASSYRDVENQPQHF.

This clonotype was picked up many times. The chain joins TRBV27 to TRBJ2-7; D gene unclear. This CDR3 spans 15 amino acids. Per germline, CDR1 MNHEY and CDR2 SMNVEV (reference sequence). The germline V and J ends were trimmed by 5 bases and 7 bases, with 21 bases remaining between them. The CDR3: CASSPTVPPGREQYF. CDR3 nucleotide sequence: TGTGCCAGCAGTCCAACGGTCCCCCCGGGCCGTGAGCAGTACTTC.

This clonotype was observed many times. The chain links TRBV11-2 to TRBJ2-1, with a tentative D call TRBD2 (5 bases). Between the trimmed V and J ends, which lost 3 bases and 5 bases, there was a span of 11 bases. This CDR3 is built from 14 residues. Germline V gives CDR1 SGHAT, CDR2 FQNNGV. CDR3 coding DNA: TGTGCCAGCAGCTTTCTACCGCGGGACAATGAGCAGTTCTTC. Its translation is CASSFLPRDNEQFF. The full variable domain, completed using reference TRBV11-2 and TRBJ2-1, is EAGVAQSPRYKIIEKRQSVAFWCNPISGHATLYWYQQILGQGPKLLIQFQNNGVVDDSQLPKDRFSAERLKGVDSTLKIQPAKLEDSAVYLCASSFLPRDNEQFFGPGTRLTVL.

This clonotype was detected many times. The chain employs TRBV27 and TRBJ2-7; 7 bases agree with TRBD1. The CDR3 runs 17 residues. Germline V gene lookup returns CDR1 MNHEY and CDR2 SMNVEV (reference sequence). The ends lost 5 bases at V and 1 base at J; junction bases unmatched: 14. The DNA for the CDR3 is TGTGCCAGCAGTACCCGAGACAGGGTCAGCCCGTCCTACGAGCAGTACTTC. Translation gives CASSTRDRVSPSYEQYF.

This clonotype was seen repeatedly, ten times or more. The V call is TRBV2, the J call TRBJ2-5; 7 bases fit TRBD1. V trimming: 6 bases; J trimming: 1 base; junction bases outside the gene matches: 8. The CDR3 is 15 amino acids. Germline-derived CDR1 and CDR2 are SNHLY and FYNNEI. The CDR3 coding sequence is TGTGCCAGCAGCGAATGGGACAGACCCCAAGAGACCCAGTACTTC. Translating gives CASSEWDRPQETQYF.

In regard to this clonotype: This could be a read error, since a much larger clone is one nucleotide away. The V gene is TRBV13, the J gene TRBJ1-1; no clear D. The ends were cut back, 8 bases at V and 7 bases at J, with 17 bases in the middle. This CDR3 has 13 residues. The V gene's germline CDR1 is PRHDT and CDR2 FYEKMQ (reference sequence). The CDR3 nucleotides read TGTGCCAGCGGCGGCATACGGGAAATTGAAGCTTTCTTT. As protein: CASGGIREIEAFF.

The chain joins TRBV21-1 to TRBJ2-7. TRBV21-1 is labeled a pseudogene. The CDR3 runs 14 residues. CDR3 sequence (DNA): TGTGCCAGCAGCAAATCACCGCGGTGCTACGAGCAGTACTTC. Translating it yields CASSKSPRCYEQYF.

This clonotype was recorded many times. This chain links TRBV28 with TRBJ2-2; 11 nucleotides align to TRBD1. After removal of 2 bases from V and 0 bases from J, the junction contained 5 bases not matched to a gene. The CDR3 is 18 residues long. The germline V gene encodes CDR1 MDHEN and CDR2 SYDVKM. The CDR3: CASSLTGQGEPNTGELFF. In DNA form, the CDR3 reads TGTGCCAGCAGTTTAACGGGACAGGGGGAACCGAACACCGGGGAGCTGTTTTTT.

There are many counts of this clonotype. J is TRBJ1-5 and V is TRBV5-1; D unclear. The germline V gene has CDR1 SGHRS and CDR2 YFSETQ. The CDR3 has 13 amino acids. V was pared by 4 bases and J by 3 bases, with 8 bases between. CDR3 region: CASSEGTNQPQHF. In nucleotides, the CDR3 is TGCGCCAGCAGCGAGGGTACCAATCAGCCCCAGCATTTT.

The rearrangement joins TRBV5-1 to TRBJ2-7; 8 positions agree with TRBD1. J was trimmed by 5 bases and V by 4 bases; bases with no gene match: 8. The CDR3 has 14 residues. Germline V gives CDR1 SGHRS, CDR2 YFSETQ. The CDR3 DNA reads TGCGCCAGCAGCCTAAGACAGGGGTACGACGAGCAGTACTTC. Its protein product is CASSLRQGYDEQYF.

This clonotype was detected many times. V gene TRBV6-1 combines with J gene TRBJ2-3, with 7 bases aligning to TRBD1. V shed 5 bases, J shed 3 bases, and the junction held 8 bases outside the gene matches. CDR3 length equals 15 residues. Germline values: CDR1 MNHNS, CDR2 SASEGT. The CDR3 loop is CASSPDRVQTDTQYF. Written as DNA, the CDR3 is TGTGCCAGCAGTCCTGACAGGGTTCAAACAGATACGCAGTATTTT.